A single sample is the source of the 30 T cell receptor beta chains below, sequenced in a study of T cell responses to AZD1222 COVID-19 vaccine. Sequencing used immunoSEQ multiplex PCR; TCRdb keeps in-frame clones, though not all of them. The sample has around 92,000 clones, 70% to 90% seen once. Sequenced material: peripheral blood, taken on day 0 of AZD1222 vaccination. The receptors stem from an adult in good health.

The V call is TRBV6-5, the J call TRBJ1-2, with D unresolved. The length of the CDR3 is 14 residues. The V and J ends lost 5 bases and 4 bases respectively, with 14 bases between them. Germline assignment: CDR1 MNHEY and CDR2 SVGAGI. CDR3 DNA: TGTGCCAGCAGTCAGGTCCCCGGAGGCTATGGCTACACCTTC. Its translation is CASSQVPGGYGYTF.

This clone was observed a single time. This chain connects TRBV5-1 to TRBJ1-2; D may be TRBD1 (5 bases). This CDR3 comprises 16 residues. Trimming shortened V by 4 bases and J by 4 bases, and 20 bases separated the two germline ends. Germline CDR1 SGHRS, CDR2 YFSETQ. CDR3 amino acids: CASSPEGRKTIYGYTF. The CDR3, as DNA: TGCGCCAGCAGCCCAGAGGGACGGAAGACAATCTATGGCTACACCTTC.

This clone was recorded once. This chain links TRBV11-2 with TRBJ2-7; no definite D call. This CDR3 has 12 residues. The V end was cut by 5 bases, the J end by 2 bases, with 7 bases between. Germline CDR1 and CDR2: SGHAT and FQNNGV. Here the CDR3 DNA reads TGTGCCAGCAGCCGAGACGCCTACGAGCAGTACTTC. Translated: CASSRDAYEQYF.

As regards this clone: A clone one base away is much larger, so this may be a read error. This CDR3 is also generated by other DNA sequences in the sample. This rearrangement joins TRBV5-6 to TRBJ2-2, with 8 bases fitting TRBD2. Germline CDR1 reads SGHDT; CDR2 reads YYEEEE. J gave up 4 bases and V 0 bases, and 2 bases lay outside the gene matches. The CDR3 totals 15 residues. CDR3 sequence reads: CASSLGLAGTGELFF. The CDR3 bases are TGTGCCAGCAGCTTGGGGCTAGCGGGCACCGGGGAGCTGTTTTTT.

V gene TRBV27 combines with J gene TRBJ1-6; D not resolved. The CDR3 loop spans 14 amino acids. Germline assignment: CDR1 MNHEY and CDR2 SMNVEV (reference sequence). The germline V and J ends were trimmed by 3 bases and 6 bases, with 9 bases remaining between them. CDR3 sequence (DNA): TGTGCCAGCAGTTTTGATGGGCGTAATTCACCCCTCCACTTT. Translation: CASSFDGRNSPLHF.

V and J are TRBV7-2 and TRBJ1-1; D ambiguous. Germline assignment: CDR1 SGHTA and CDR2 FQGNSA. The V gene lost 1 base and the J gene lost 5 bases, with 8 bases spanning the gap. The CDR3 is made up of 13 amino acids. CDR3 nucleotides: TGTGCCAGCAGCTTAGGGGTAATTACTGAAGCTTTCTTT. Protein product: CASSLGVITEAFF.

The chain uses TRBV3-1 (or the pseudogene TRBV3-2) and TRBJ2-1; D is unclear. Germline CDR1 is LGHDT and CDR2 is YNNKEL (reference sequence). The CDR3 extends over 13 amino acids. V lost 0 bases and J lost 7, with 7 bases in between. The CDR3 reads CASSQDRRNEQFF. The CDR3, as DNA: TGTGCCAGCAGCCAAGATAGGAGAAATGAGCAGTTCTTC.

V usage is TRBV24-1 and J usage is TRBJ1-5; 11 nucleotides align to TRBD1. The germline CDR1 and CDR2 sequences are KGHDR and SFDVKD. This CDR3 is 16 amino acids long. With 4 bases clipped from V and 5 bases from J, the junction kept 6 bases outside the gene matches. The CDR3 coding sequence is TGTGCCACCAGTGAATTGGACAGGGGGCGACATCAGCCCCAGCATTTT. Translation gives CATSELDRGRHQPQHF.

This clone was recorded only once. The rearrangement links TRBV5-1 to TRBJ2-5; 7 bases are a match to TRBD2. Germline V gene sequence: CDR1 SGHRS, CDR2 YFSETQ. This CDR3 is built from 19 residues. J gave up 2 bases and V 1 base, and 17 bases lay outside the gene matches. The CDR3 spells CASSLPSGPRDYPQETQYF. As DNA, the CDR3 is TGCGCCAGCAGCTTGCCCTCCGGGCCCCGGGACTACCCGCAAGAGACCCAGTACTTC.

The chain combines TRBV3-1 (or the pseudogene TRBV3-2) with TRBJ1-1; 7 bases are a match to TRBD1. Trimming at V came to 3 bases and at J to 4 bases, leaving 5 bases not matched to a gene. Germline V CDR1 and CDR2: LGHDT, YNNKEL (reference sequence). The CDR3 runs 14 residues. CDR3 nucleotide sequence: TGTGCCAGCAGCCACCACAGGGGAGGCACTGAAGCTTTCTTT. Its protein product is CASSHHRGGTEAFF.

This clone came up once. This chain links TRBV5-4 with TRBJ2-7; D possibly corresponds to TRBD1 (5 bases). CDR3 length equals 13 residues. Germline lookup yields CDR1 SGHNT and CDR2 YYREEE (reference sequence). V dropped 0 bases and J dropped 4 bases, with 8 bases sitting between them. The CDR3, as DNA: TGTGCCAGCAGCTTGGAGGGGCGGTACGAGCAGTACTTC. Translating gives CASSLEGRYEQYF.

The chain links TRBV6-4 to TRBJ2-1; 10 bases map to TRBD2. Germline CDR1 MRHNA, CDR2 SNTAGT. V lost 5 bases, J lost 8 bases, and 9 bases stayed unmatched. The CDR3 is made up of 15 amino acids. The CDR3 loop is CASSNNPSGRYEQFF. For the CDR3, the DNA is TGTGCCAGCAGTAACAACCCTAGCGGGAGATATGAGCAGTTCTTC.

The V and J genes are TRBV11-2 and TRBJ2-3; TRBD2 might be the D (7 bases). The CDR3 is 15 residues long. Trimming removed 5 bases from V and 2 bases from J, with 14 bases in between. CDR1 and CDR2 (germline): SGHAT, FQNNGV. The CDR3 is CASSPVGGATDTQYF. DNA of the CDR3: TGTGCCAGCAGCCCGGTGGGGGGGGCCACAGATACGCAGTATTTT.

V usage is TRBV5-1 and J usage is TRBJ2-5, with 8 bases that match TRBD2. This CDR3 is 15 amino acids long. V shed 5 bases and J 0 bases; nucleotides not matched to a gene: 6. In germline, CDR1 is SGHRS, CDR2 YFSETQ. As DNA, the CDR3 is TGCGCCAGCAGACGGGGACTAGAGTACCAAGAGACCCAGTACTTC. It encodes CASRRGLEYQETQYF.

CDR3: CASSSGRLQETQYF. DNA of the CDR3: TGCGCCAGCAGCTCTGGACGGCTTCAAGAGACCCAGTACTTC. The chain links TRBV5-1 to TRBJ2-5; D remains ambiguous. V shed 3 bases and J shed 2 bases, with 11 bases lying between them. Germline CDR1 reads SGHRS; CDR2 reads YFSETQ. There are 14 residues in the CDR3.

V and J are TRBV28 and TRBJ2-3; no clear D gene. The CDR3 sequence is 13 residues long. The germline V and J ends were trimmed by 2 bases and 8 bases, with 11 bases remaining between them. The germline V gene encodes CDR1 MDHEN and CDR2 SYDVKM. The CDR3 sequence: CASSLPESSTQYF. For the CDR3, the DNA is TGTGCCAGCAGTTTACCGGAAAGTTCTACGCAGTATTTT.

This sequence joins TRBV7-2 and TRBJ2-1; D gene uncertain. Germline CDR1 is SGHTA and CDR2 is FQGNSA. The CDR3 is 13 residues long. With 5 bases removed from V and 0 bases from J, the gap between germline ends came to 5 bases. The CDR3 DNA is TGTGCCAGCAGCCCCTTCTCCTACAATGAGCAGTTCTTC. Its translation is CASSPFSYNEQFF.

The chain's CDR3 is CASSRRGFPEAFF. The CDR3 bases are TGTGCCAGCAGCCGCCGAGGGTTCCCTGAAGCTTTCTTT. The rearrangement uses TRBV5-6 and TRBJ1-1, with no clear D. Germline CDR1 reads SGHDT; CDR2 reads YYEEEE. V was pared by 4 bases and J by 6 bases, with 13 bases between. This CDR3 spans 13 amino acids.

The rearrangement joins TRBV6-5 to TRBJ1-2, with D unclear. CDR1 and CDR2 (germline): MNHEY, SVGAGI. Trimming shortened V by 7 bases and J by 5 bases, and 20 bases separated the two germline ends. This CDR3 spans 15 amino acids. The DNA for the CDR3 is TGTGCCAGCACCCCAGGTGGGGTCGGAGGATATGGCTACACCTTC. Residues: CASTPGGVGGYGYTF.

The CDR3: CASSLRVTSGLNEQFF. The CDR3 nucleotides are TGTGCCAGCAGCTTAAGGGTGACTAGCGGACTCAATGAGCAGTTCTTC. This chain links TRBV11-1 with TRBJ2-1; 9 positions agree with TRBD2. Germline CDR1 and CDR2: SGHAT and FQDESV (reference sequence). V dropped 2 bases and J dropped 6; count of bases not matched to a gene: 8. CDR3 length: 16 residues.

This chain joins TRBV10-3 and TRBJ1-1; TRBD1 is a possible D gene (6 bases). Germline V CDR1 and CDR2: ENHRY, SYGVKD. The CDR3 length is 14 residues. V shed 6 bases and J shed 7 bases, with 18 bases lying between them. The CDR3 loop is CAISPGQQRGEAFF. CDR3 sequence (DNA): TGTGCCATCAGCCCTGGACAGCAGAGGGGTGAAGCTTTCTTT.

V usage is TRBV11-2 and J usage is TRBJ1-1; D possibly corresponds to TRBD1 (6 bases). The CDR3 spans 15 residues. Per germline, CDR1 SGHAT and CDR2 FQNNGV. Trimming cost V 1 base and J 0 bases, with 9 bases left between them. The CDR3 spells CASSLVGGMNTEAFF. As DNA, the CDR3 is TGTGCCAGCAGCTTAGTTGGGGGCATGAACACTGAAGCTTTCTTT.

This clone showed up just once. This chain connects TRBV12-3 or TRBV12-4 to TRBJ1-5; D remains unclear. The length of the CDR3 is 13 residues. V was trimmed by 4 bases and J by 7 bases, leaving 11 bases between them. CDR3 region: CASSSSPGQPQHF. The CDR3 DNA sequence: TGTGCCAGCAGTTCCTCTCCGGGGCAGCCCCAGCATTTT.

This chain joins TRBV5-1 and TRBJ1-1; 7 bases match TRBD1. Per germline, CDR1 SGHRS and CDR2 YFSETQ. V lost 4 bases, J lost 8 bases, and 8 bases stayed unmatched. This CDR3 region has 13 residues. The CDR3 loop reads CASSPRSGQEAFF. Here the CDR3 DNA reads TGCGCCAGCAGCCCTAGGTCGGGACAGGAAGCTTTCTTT.

This CDR3 reads CASRSGQGVLSTFF. CDR3 DNA: TGTGCCAGCAGATCCGGACAGGGGGTTTTGTCGACTTTCTTT. V and J are TRBV6-5 and TRBJ1-1; 10 bases are a match to TRBD1. The CDR3 sequence is 14 residues long. After removal of 6 bases from V and 12 bases from J, the junction contained 13 bases not matched to a gene. Germline assignment: CDR1 MNHEY and CDR2 SVGAGI.

This clone was seen once. The chain combines TRBV29-1 with TRBJ2-5; TRBD2 matches 7 bases. The V gene's germline CDR1 is SQVTM and CDR2 ANQGSEA. This CDR3 is built from 11 residues. J gave up 5 bases and V 8 bases, and 5 bases lay outside the gene matches. This CDR3 is CSFREGETQYF. In nucleotides, the CDR3 is TGCAGCTTCAGGGAGGGGGAGACCCAGTACTTC.

This chain connects TRBV6-5 to TRBJ2-3, with D perhaps TRBD2 (6 bases). CDR1 MNHEY and CDR2 SVGAGI come from the germline V gene. The CDR3 runs 14 residues. Trimming removed 7 bases from V and 2 bases from J, with 13 bases in between. The CDR3 DNA reads as TGTGCCAGCATTTCGGGGGACGCCACAGATACGCAGTATTTT. Protein sequence: CASISGDATDTQYF.

The chain is built from TRBV11-2 and TRBJ2-5; 8 nucleotides agree with TRBD2. Trimming cost V 5 bases and J 1 base; bases outside gene matches: 6. The CDR3 runs 15 residues. Germline loops: CDR1 SGHAT, CDR2 FQNNGV. The CDR3 bases are TGTGCCAGCAGCAAAGAGCGGGGGATCCAAGAGACCCAGTACTTC. Translated, it gives CASSKERGIQETQYF.

The chain links TRBV30 to TRBJ2-7, with TRBD1 matching over 10 bases. V was pared by 5 bases and J by 11 bases, with 15 bases of the junction left unmatched. The CDR3 is 14 amino acids. Germline assignment: CDR1 GTSNPN and CDR2 SVGIG (reference sequence). In DNA, the CDR3 is TGTGCCTGGTGGGGGGGACAGGGGAGTCTAGGCGAGTACTTC. Protein sequence: CAWWGGQGSLGEYF.

The chain carries TRBV2 and TRBJ1-5; TRBD1 is a possible D gene (5 bases). The ends were cut back, 2 bases at V and 4 bases at J, with 6 bases in the middle. CDR1 is SNHLY, CDR2 FYNNEI, per germline. This CDR3 region has 13 residues. CDR3 nucleotides: TGTGCCAGCAGTGAAAGGGGTAATCAGCCCCAGCATTTT. Translating it yields CASSERGNQPQHF. Variable domain in full (rest from reference TRBV2 and TRBJ1-5): EPEVTQTPSHQVTQMGQEVILRCVPISNHLYFYWYRQILGQKVEFLVSFYNNEISEKSEIFDDQFSVERPDGSNFTLKIRSTKLEDSAMYFCASSERGNQPQHFGDGTRLSIL.